The sequence of this T cell receptor (beta chain) was determined in a study of blood T cell repertoires in COVID-19. About the study: Nucleic acid was either cDNA or gDNA, and it came from T cells, B-cell-depleted T cells, or PBMCs.

Method: immunoSEQ multiplex PCR; TCRdb's copy keeps in-frame clones and lacks some. The profile covers 110,000 to 150,000 clones, with just under 80% appearing a single time and 1.5% to 2.5% taken by the ten largest. Sequencing input: peripheral blood. The clonotype comes from a woman aged 60 to 75 with acute or convalescent COVID-19.

Here the CDR3 DNA reads TGTGCCAACTCCGGGACACGGAAAGAGACCCAGTACTTC. This translates into CANSGTRKETQYF. The chain links TRBV28 to TRBJ2-5; D may be TRBD1 (6 bases). This CDR3 comprises 13 residues. The V end was cut by 10 bases, the J end by 3 bases, with 15 bases between. CDR1 MDHEN and CDR2 SYDVKM come from the germline V gene.